A single sample is the source of the 29 T cell receptor beta chains below, sequenced in a study of siplizumab effects on memory and regulatory T cells. The assay was immunoSEQ multiplex PCR, and TCRdb's table has in-frame clones only and misses some. The sample records approximately 94,000 clones, about 96% being singletons. The sequenced sample was naive CD4+ T cells sorted from blood. The receptor source for this set is a human donor in good health.

The gene calls are TRBV6-5 and TRBJ1-2, with D possibly TRBD1 on 6 matching bases. V was clipped by 2 bases and J by 4 bases, with 11 bases between them. CDR3 size: 14 residues. CDR1 and CDR2 (germline): MNHEY, SVGAGI. CDR3 protein: CASSYKTGTYGYTF. CDR3 sequence (DNA): TGTGCCAGCAGTTACAAGACAGGTACCTATGGCTACACCTTC.

The CDR3 DNA reads as TGTGCCAGCAGTTGGATCAGGGGATCCGAGCAGTACTTC. Translating it yields CASSWIRGSEQYF. The chain has TRBV6-5 and TRBJ2-7; D may be TRBD1 (6 bases). From germline, CDR1 is MNHEY and CDR2 SVGAGI. Deletions cut 4 bases from V and 6 bases from J, with 13 bases between. CDR3 length: 13 amino acids.

The V gene is TRBV14, the J gene TRBJ1-4, with TRBD1 matching 9 bases. Germline CDR1 is SGHDN and CDR2 is FVKESK. V dropped 3 bases and J dropped 3; count of bases not matched to a gene: 8. This CDR3 is built from 17 residues. Written as DNA, the CDR3 is TGTGCCAGCAGCCATAGATTAGGGGACAGGGCTAATGAAAAACTGTTTTTT. Residues: CASSHRLGDRANEKLFF.

The CDR3 spells CASSLTPGASYEQYF. The CDR3 coding sequence is TGTGCCAGCAGTTTAACACCGGGGGCATCCTACGAGCAGTACTTC. The chain employs TRBV28 and TRBJ2-7; D assignment may be TRBD1 or TRBD2 (6 bases each). The germline V gene encodes CDR1 MDHEN and CDR2 SYDVKM. Trimming removed 2 bases from V and 1 base from J, with 12 bases in between. The CDR3 is 15 residues long.

This chain links TRBV7-9 with TRBJ1-1; unclear D gene. The CDR3 runs to 12 residues. Trimming took 2 bases from V and 7 from J, leaving 8 bases between them. Looked up from germline, CDR1 is SEHNR and CDR2 is FQNEAQ (reference sequence). In nucleotides, the CDR3 is TGTGCCAGCAGCTTAACGGAACGTGAAGCTTTCTTT. The encoded protein is CASSLTEREAFF.

The chain joins TRBV6-1 to TRBJ1-2, with unresolved D. V lost 4 bases and J 5 bases, leaving 8 bases between the germline ends. CDR3 size: 12 residues. Germline V gene sequence: CDR1 MNHNS, CDR2 SASEGT. The CDR3 protein is CASSAGGYGYTF. In nucleotides, the CDR3 is TGTGCCAGCAGTGCGGGAGGGTATGGCTACACCTTC.

The chain is built from TRBV19 and TRBJ2-6; the D gene is possibly TRBD2 (5 bases). The length of the CDR3 is 17 residues. Germline V gene data show CDR1 as LNHDA and CDR2 as SQIVND (reference sequence). With 1 base removed from V and 1 base from J, the gap between germline ends came to 11 bases. The CDR3 is CASSIAERRSGANVLTF. CDR3 sequence (DNA): TGTGCCAGTAGTATAGCCGAACGGAGGTCTGGGGCCAACGTCCTGACTTTC. Combining the CDR3 with reference TRBV19 and TRBJ2-6 gives the whole variable domain DGGITQSPKYLFRKEGQNVTLSCEQNLNHDAMYWYRQDPGQGLRLIYYSQIVNDFQKGDIAEGYSVSREKKESFPLTVTSAQKNPTAFYLCASSIAERRSGANVLTFGAGSRLTVL.

V usage is TRBV5-1 and J usage is TRBJ2-4; maybe TRBD1 (6 bases). This CDR3 is built from 16 residues. The V end was cut by 1 base, the J end by 2 bases, with 13 bases between. Germline assignment: CDR1 SGHRS and CDR2 YFSETQ. The CDR3 DNA reads TGCGCCAGCAGCTTGACCCAGGGGACGTCCAAAAACATTCAGTACTTC. Its protein product is CASSLTQGTSKNIQYF.

The chain employs TRBV5-1 and TRBJ2-1; TRBD2 is a possible D gene (6 bases). Germline-derived CDR1 and CDR2 are SGHRS and YFSETQ. The ends were cut back, 0 bases at V and 6 bases at J, with 10 bases in the middle. The CDR3 sequence is 14 residues long. The CDR3 loop reads CASSLGGGANEQFF. The DNA for the CDR3 is TGCGCCAGCAGCTTGGGGGGCGGGGCCAATGAGCAGTTCTTC. The full variable domain, completed using reference TRBV5-1 and TRBJ2-1, is KAGVTQTPRYLIKTRGQQVTLSCSPISGHRSVSWYQQTPGQGLQFLFEYFSETQRNKGNFPGRFSGRQFSNSRSEMNVSTLELGDSALYLCASSLGGGANEQFFGPGTRLTVL.

This chain uses TRBV9 with TRBJ1-1; the match to TRBD1 covers 9 bases. The V gene end was trimmed by 3 bases and the J gene end by 5 bases; junction bases not matched to a gene: 17. This CDR3 region has 18 residues. Germline CDR1 reads SGDLS; CDR2 reads YYNGEE. CDR3 amino acids: CASSGSTGTGPKGTEAFF. In DNA, the CDR3 is TGTGCCAGCAGCGGATCCACCGGGACAGGGCCAAAGGGGACTGAAGCTTTCTTT.

Here the CDR3 reads CASSQEVGALGNTIYF. As DNA, the CDR3 is TGTGCCAGCAGCCAGGAAGTCGGAGCTCTGGGAAACACCATATATTTT. The genes are TRBV28 and TRBJ1-3; D is ambiguous. The V gene lost 6 bases and the J gene lost 4 bases, with 19 bases spanning the gap. CDR3 length equals 16 residues. Germline CDR1 and CDR2: MDHEN and SYDVKM. Full variable domain (outside the CDR3, taken from reference TRBV28 and TRBJ1-3): DVKVTQSSRYLVKRTGEKVFLECVQDMDHENMFWYRQDPGLGLRLIYFSYDVKMKEKGDIPEGYSVSREKKERFSLILESASTNQTSMYLCASSQEVGALGNTIYFGEGSWLTVV.

The rearrangement uses TRBV18 and TRBJ1-2; 9 bases map to TRBD1. The CDR3 extends over 13 amino acids. V lost 6 bases and J lost 3; bases outside the gene matches: 2. The germline V gene has CDR1 KGHSH and CDR2 LQKENI. The CDR3 region is CASSGDRDYGYTF. For the CDR3, the DNA is TGTGCCAGCTCCGGGGACAGGGACTATGGCTACACCTTC.

CDR3 loop: CASSPDLTGANYGYTF. The CDR3 DNA reads TGTGCCAGCTCACCTGACTTGACAGGAGCTAACTATGGCTACACCTTC. J is TRBJ1-2 and V is TRBV18, with D tentatively TRBD1 (6 bases). This CDR3 spans 16 amino acids. V was cut by 3 bases and J by 0 bases, with 14 bases left in between. Germline V CDR1 and CDR2: KGHSH, LQKENI.

V usage is TRBV5-4 and J usage is TRBJ1-2, with 9 nucleotides matching TRBD1. CDR3 length equals 13 residues. Germline V lookup: CDR1 SGHNT, CDR2 YYREEE (reference sequence). The junction had 4 bases not matched to a gene; V was cut back by 0 bases and J by 10 bases. The CDR3 protein is CASSLGDRDVYTF. DNA for the CDR3: TGTGCCAGCAGCTTGGGGGACAGGGATGTCTACACCTTC.

The rearrangement uses TRBV9 and TRBJ1-4; 8 bases agree with TRBD1. CDR3 length: 16 residues. The V gene's germline CDR1 is SGDLS and CDR2 YYNGEE. J lost 8 bases, V lost 3 bases, and 12 bases had no gene match. CDR3 amino acids: CASSATPQGAGEKLFF. For the CDR3, the DNA is TGTGCCAGCAGCGCCACCCCGCAGGGGGCAGGAGAAAAACTGTTTTTT.

Worth noting for this clone: One junction end does not reproduce the germline sequence, and a read error may be involved. The rearrangement links TRBV13 to TRBJ1-4; D is ambiguous. Germline values: CDR1 PRHDT, CDR2 FYEKMQ (reference sequence). The CDR3 runs 12 residues. The DNA for the CDR3 is TGTGCCAGCAGCGTCCCGAATGGAAAACTGTTTTTT. Protein: CASSVPNGKLFF.

As DNA, the CDR3 is TGTGCCAGTAGTCCCCCCGGGACAGATTACGAGCAGTACTTC. This encodes CASSPPGTDYEQYF. V gene TRBV19 combines with J gene TRBJ2-7; TRBD1 agrees at 7 bases. V gave up 5 bases and J gave up 4 bases; unmatched junction bases: 8. Germline values: CDR1 LNHDA, CDR2 SQIVND (reference sequence). This CDR3 has 14 amino acids. The whole variable domain, remainder taken from reference TRBV19 and TRBJ2-7, is DGGITQSPKYLFRKEGQNVTLSCEQNLNHDAMYWYRQDPGQGLRLIYYSQIVNDFQKGDIAEGYSVSREKKESFPLTVTSAQKNPTAFYLCASSPPGTDYEQYFGPGTRLTVT.

The chain links TRBV7-6 to TRBJ1-2; TRBD1 might be the D (5 bases). The ends were cut back, 3 bases at V and 8 bases at J, with 19 bases in the middle. This CDR3 is 15 amino acids long. CDR1 SGHVS and CDR2 FNYEAQ come from the germline V gene. Here the CDR3 reads CASSFTSGTGAGYTF. The CDR3 nucleotides are TGTGCCAGCAGCTTTACATCAGGGACCGGTGCGGGCTACACCTTC.

The chain recombines TRBV27 with TRBJ1-2, with 7 bases lining up with TRBD1. This CDR3 comprises 16 residues. Germline trimming cut 4 bases from V and 4 bases from J; bases unmatched to any gene: 12. The germline gives CDR1 MNHEY, CDR2 SMNVEV (reference sequence). As DNA, the CDR3 is TGTGCCAGCAGTTCGCCCGGAGGGAGGGGGCCCTATGGCTACACCTTC. This gives the protein CASSSPGGRGPYGYTF.

V usage is TRBV7-2 and J usage is TRBJ2-7, with 9 bases identical to TRBD1. V dropped 3 bases and J dropped 4; count of bases not matched to a gene: 4. CDR1 SGHTA and CDR2 FQGNSA come from the germline V gene. The CDR3 spans 14 residues. This CDR3 reads CASSLDRGVYEQYF. The DNA for the CDR3 is TGTGCCAGCAGCTTGGACAGGGGAGTGTACGAGCAGTACTTC.

V gene TRBV28 combines with J gene TRBJ2-2, with TRBD2 matching 9 bases. CDR1 is MDHEN, CDR2 SYDVKM, per germline. The CDR3 runs to 13 residues. Trimming cost V 6 bases and J 6 bases; bases outside gene matches: 2. This CDR3 reads CASRRGGAGELFF. The CDR3 DNA reads TGTGCCAGCAGGCGCGGGGGGGCCGGGGAGCTGTTTTTT.

The DNA for the CDR3 is TGTGCCAGCAGTTACTCGGGTGGCGGAAACACCATATATTTT. It translates to CASSYSGGGNTIYF. The chain couples TRBV6-6 to TRBJ1-3; D remains unclear. The CDR3 sequence is 14 residues long. Trimming pared 0 bases from V and 4 bases from J, leaving 7 bases between. CDR1 and CDR2 (germline): MNHNY, SVGAGI (reference sequence).

The chain couples TRBV10-3 to TRBJ1-6; TRBD1 matches 7 bases. The CDR3 contains 16 residues. The trim removed 0 bases at V and 6 bases at J, leaving 5 bases unmatched. Germline assignment: CDR1 ENHRY and CDR2 SYGVKD. The CDR3 is CAISESLGQFNSPLHF. The CDR3 nucleotides read TGTGCCATCAGTGAGTCGTTGGGACAGTTTAATTCACCCCTCCACTTT.

This chain uses TRBV5-4 with TRBJ2-7; D is uncertain. V gave up 2 bases and J gave up 7 bases, with 13 bases separating them. The CDR3 length is 13 residues. Germline values: CDR1 SGHNT, CDR2 YYREEE (reference sequence). In DNA, the CDR3 is TGTGCCAGCAGCTTTTCTAGTCTTCAGGAGCAGTACTTC. Protein sequence: CASSFSSLQEQYF.

The V call is TRBV5-1, the J call TRBJ2-5, with 10 bases that match TRBD1. V shed 3 bases and J 5 bases; nucleotides not matched to a gene: 7. The CDR3 has 15 amino acids. The V gene's germline CDR1 is SGHRS and CDR2 YFSETQ. The CDR3 nucleotides are TGCGCCAGCAGCTCGGGACAGGGGTCGAGGGAGACCCAGTACTTC. Its translation is CASSSGQGSRETQYF.

The V gene is TRBV6-4, the J gene TRBJ1-2; D gene unclear. The length of the CDR3 is 14 residues. V shed 6 bases and J shed 0 bases, with 11 bases lying between them. Germline V lookup: CDR1 MRHNA, CDR2 SNTAGT. CDR3 DNA sequence: TGTGCCAGCAGCCCCGCCTTAGCTAACTATGGCTACACCTTC. Protein sequence: CASSPALANYGYTF.

This chain uses TRBV27 with TRBJ1-2; D is unclear. The germline V and J ends were trimmed by 4 bases and 4 bases, with 7 bases remaining between them. The germline CDR1 and CDR2 sequences are MNHEY and SMNVEV (reference sequence). The length of the CDR3 is 12 residues. CDR3 in amino acids: CASSSIGYGYTF. The CDR3 DNA follows: TGTGCCAGCAGTTCCATAGGCTATGGCTACACCTTC.

The genes are TRBV5-4 and TRBJ2-2; 7 bases line up with TRBD1. CDR3 length equals 16 residues. The germline gives CDR1 SGHNT, CDR2 YYREEE (reference sequence). Trimming took 1 base from V and 2 from J; bases not matched to a gene: 5. The CDR3 bases are TGTGCCAGCAGCTTGAAGCAGGGGGTAAACACCGGGGAGCTGTTTTTT. Translating it yields CASSLKQGVNTGELFF. The full variable domain, with the rest looked up from reference TRBV5-4 and TRBJ2-2, is ETGVTQSPTHLIKTRGQQVTLRCSSQSGHNTVSWYQQALGQGPQFIFQYYREEENGRGNFPPRFSGLQFPNYSSELNVNALELDDSALYLCASSLKQGVNTGELFFGEGSRLTVL.

This rearrangement joins TRBV5-6 to TRBJ1-4; TRBD1 might be the D (5 bases). Trimming pared 0 bases from V and 7 bases from J, leaving 16 bases between. The germline V gene encodes CDR1 SGHDT and CDR2 YYEEEE. The CDR3 runs 16 residues. The DNA for the CDR3 is TGTGCCAGCAGCTTGGGTCTCGCAGGGCGGGGTGAAAAACTGTTTTTT. Residues: CASSLGLAGRGEKLFF.